The present T cell receptor beta chain was sequenced within a study of T cell changes during pregnancy in multiple sclerosis. Only in-frame clones appear in the TCRdb table, and some are missing; sequencing was by immunoSEQ multiplex PCR. The sample shows about 100,000 clones, 80% to 95% of them seen only once. J gave up 3 bases and V 6 bases, and 8 bases lay outside the gene matches. Germline CDR1 is MNHEY and CDR2 is SMNVEV (reference sequence). The CDR3 loop spans 15 amino acids. The source of this sequence is a female donor with multiple sclerosis, enrolled in a pregnancy study. The sequencing used peripheral blood, collected in the first trimester of pregnancy. J is TRBJ1-2 and V is TRBV27; 9 positions match TRBD1. The CDR3 DNA is TGTGCCAGCAGGTGGACAGGGGTTGGCGACTATGGCTACACCTTC. It codes for CASRWTGVGDYGYTF.